One and the same sample provided the 21 T cell receptor beta chains below, sequenced in a study of shared clonotypes between healthy human individuals. The repertoire was sequenced with immunoSEQ multiplex PCR; TCRdb's copy has only in-frame clones and lacks some. The repertoire holds a few hundred thousand clones, over 50% seen once, with around 10% in the top ten. Specimen: memory CD4+ T cells sorted from blood. Subset described: CD45RA-negative fraction. These receptors were obtained from a man younger than 45 in good health.

This rearrangement joins TRBV27 to TRBJ2-7; TRBD1 might be the D (5 bases). This CDR3 has 14 residues. Germline V gene lookup returns CDR1 MNHEY and CDR2 SMNVEV (reference sequence). The ends were cut back, 2 bases at V and 3 bases at J, with 11 bases in the middle. This CDR3 is CASSLVTGHYEQYF. The CDR3 DNA reads TGTGCCAGCAGTTTAGTAACAGGCCACTACGAGCAGTACTTC.

There are a few counts of this clone. This CDR3 is CASSPGQGSVSSNYYEQYF. CDR3 nucleotide sequence: TGTGCCAGCAGTCCGGGACAGGGCTCTGTTTCATCCAATTACTACGAGCAGTACTTC. V gene TRBV28 combines with J gene TRBJ2-7; 9 positions match TRBD1. The CDR3 spans 19 residues. With V trimmed by 5 bases and J by 3 bases, 20 bases remained unmatched. Germline CDR1 MDHEN, CDR2 SYDVKM.

DNA for the CDR3: TGTGCCAGCAGTTTAGGGACCACAGTTGGCGAGCAGTACTTC. This codes for CASSLGTTVGEQYF. V usage is TRBV27 and J usage is TRBJ2-7; D is tentatively TRBD1 or TRBD2 (5 bases each). Trimming cost V 2 bases and J 6 bases, with 14 bases left between them. CDR1 is MNHEY, CDR2 SMNVEV, per germline (reference sequence). The CDR3 is 14 amino acids.

The chain uses TRBV6-1 and TRBJ2-7; possible D gene TRBD2, 5 bases. This CDR3 has 15 amino acids. Trimming shortened V by 4 bases and J by 2 bases, and 15 bases separated the two germline ends. Germline V gene sequence: CDR1 MNHNS, CDR2 SASEGT. The CDR3 reads CASSASSGKTYEQYF. The CDR3 DNA is TGTGCCAGCAGTGCATCCAGCGGAAAAACCTACGAGCAGTACTTC.

The chain has TRBV19 and TRBJ2-1; the D call may be TRBD1 or TRBD2 (5 bases each). The germline gives CDR1 LNHDA, CDR2 SQIVND (reference sequence). Trimming took 4 bases from V and 7 from J, leaving 14 bases between them. This CDR3 region has 14 residues. The CDR3 sequence is CASSNRDQRNEQFF. CDR3 DNA sequence: TGTGCCAGTAGTAACCGGGACCAGCGGAATGAGCAGTTCTTC.

This clone was counted a few times. The chain couples TRBV13 to TRBJ2-2; D remains unclear. This CDR3 has 14 amino acids. The V end lost 5 bases, the J end lost 4 bases, and 11 bases lay between the germline ends. Germline lookup yields CDR1 PRHDT and CDR2 FYEKMQ (reference sequence). CDR3 residues: CASSRLGSTGELFF. Here the CDR3 DNA reads TGTGCCAGCAGCCGCCTGGGAAGCACCGGGGAGCTGTTTTTT. Based on the CDR3 plus reference TRBV13 and TRBJ2-2, the full variable domain is AAGVIQSPRHLIKEKRETATLKCYPIPRHDTVYWYQQGPGQDPQFLISFYEKMQSDKGSIPDRFSAQQFSDYHSELNMSSLELGDSALYFCASSRLGSTGELFFGEGSRLTVL.

V is TRBV7-2 and J is TRBJ2-5, with 8 bases fitting TRBD2. Unmatched junction bases numbered 18, after V lost 10 bases and J lost 5 bases. The length of the CDR3 is 16 residues. CDR1 and CDR2 (germline): SGHTA, FQGNSA. CDR3 sequence reads: CATSSESGSLGETQYF. CDR3 DNA sequence: TGTGCCACCTCGTCAGAGAGCGGGAGTCTGGGGGAGACCCAGTACTTC.

This chain uses TRBV7-6 with TRBJ2-7; a weak D match, TRBD1 (6 bases). Trimming removed 5 bases from V and 9 bases from J, with 17 bases in between. The CDR3 loop spans 13 amino acids. CDR1 is SGHVS and CDR2 is FNYEAQ in the germline V gene. The CDR3 loop is CASSTSRDKRQYF. As DNA, the CDR3 is TGTGCCAGCAGCACGTCCCGGGACAAAAGGCAGTACTTC.

V gene TRBV18 combines with J gene TRBJ2-1; 7 bases align to TRBD1. The CDR3 is 14 residues long. Germline CDR1 is KGHSH and CDR2 is LQKENI. V lost 5 bases to trimming and J lost 8 bases; unmatched junction nucleotides: 9. The CDR3 region has the DNA TGTGCCAGCTCAAGAAGACAGGGAACCGATGAGCAGTTCTTC. It codes for CASSRRQGTDEQFF.

This chain uses TRBV5-1 with TRBJ2-7, with D perhaps matching TRBD1 or TRBD2 (5 bases each). Germline V gives CDR1 SGHRS, CDR2 YFSETQ. The CDR3 is 16 residues long. V lost 4 bases to trimming and J lost 0 bases, with 17 bases between them. The CDR3 reads CASSLYRDPDSYEQYF. In nucleotides, the CDR3 is TGCGCCAGCAGCCTATACCGGGACCCCGACTCCTACGAGCAGTACTTC.

The chain is built from TRBV10-2 and TRBJ2-2; TRBD2 might be the D (5 bases). Germline V lookup: CDR1 WSHSY, CDR2 SAAADI. The V and J ends lost 7 bases and 4 bases respectively, with 13 bases between them. The CDR3 covers 14 residues. The CDR3 here is CASIGVASTGELFF. The CDR3 DNA reads as TGCGCCAGCATAGGAGTAGCGTCCACCGGGGAGCTGTTTTTT.

In its sample, this clone is medium-sized. V gene TRBV5-4 combines with J gene TRBJ2-6; a weak D match, TRBD1 (6 bases). Germline CDR1 reads SGHNT; CDR2 reads YYREEE (reference sequence). This CDR3 spans 17 amino acids. V was trimmed by 2 bases and J by 1 base, leaving 13 bases between them. CDR3 bases: TGTGCCAGCAGCTTACAGGACAGCGGATCTGGGGCCAACGTCCTGACTTTC. Translated: CASSLQDSGSGANVLTF.

The chain combines TRBV27 with TRBJ1-2; D ambiguous. V was pared by 5 bases and J by 8 bases, with 12 bases between. The CDR3 consists of 12 residues. Germline V lookup: CDR1 MNHEY, CDR2 SMNVEV (reference sequence). The CDR3 protein is CASSAGSRGYTF. As DNA, the CDR3 is TGTGCCAGCAGTGCAGGTAGCAGGGGCTACACCTTC.

The rearrangement joins TRBV28 to TRBJ1-5; D uncertain. V was clipped by 5 bases and J by 4 bases, with 24 bases between them. The CDR3 spans 18 residues. The germline V gene encodes CDR1 MDHEN and CDR2 SYDVKM. In nucleotides, the CDR3 is TGTGCCAGCAGTCAGCCCCCTTTCACCGCTACCCCTAATCAGCCCCAGCATTTT. It codes for CASSQPPFTATPNQPQHF.

This clone was observed a few times. The rearrangement links TRBV5-4 to TRBJ2-7, with 8 bases that match TRBD1. The trim removed 4 bases at V and 4 bases at J, leaving 7 bases unmatched. Germline assignment: CDR1 SGHNT and CDR2 YYREEE (reference sequence). CDR3 length: 14 residues. The chain's CDR3 is CASSPGQGRYEQYF. The CDR3 bases are TGTGCCAGCAGCCCCGGACAGGGTCGGTACGAGCAGTACTTC.

This clone was seen only once. This sequence joins TRBV11-2 and TRBJ2-7; no firm D call. V was cut by 0 bases and J by 6 bases, with 9 bases left in between. The CDR3 consists of 13 residues. Per the germline V gene, CDR1 is SGHAT and CDR2 is FQNNGV. The CDR3 nucleotides read TGTGCCAGCAGCTTAGATTGGGCCCTCGAGCAGTACTTC. It codes for CASSLDWALEQYF. Full variable domain (outside the CDR3, taken from reference TRBV11-2 and TRBJ2-7): EAGVAQSPRYKIIEKRQSVAFWCNPISGHATLYWYQQILGQGPKLLIQFQNNGVVDDSQLPKDRFSAERLKGVDSTLKIQPAKLEDSAVYLCASSLDWALEQYFGPGTRLTVT.

This clone showed up just a few times. The genes are TRBV18 and TRBJ1-2; no definite D call. Between the trimmed V and J ends, which lost 5 bases and 4 bases, there was a span of 5 bases. The CDR3 is made up of 11 amino acids. Germline V gives CDR1 KGHSH, CDR2 LQKENI. The CDR3, as DNA: TGTGCCAGCTCAAACACCTATGGCTACACCTTC. It translates to CASSNTYGYTF.

The J gene is TRBJ2-5, the V gene TRBV2; TRBD1 is a possible D gene (5 bases). Per the germline V gene, CDR1 is SNHLY and CDR2 is FYNNEI. The CDR3 is 15 residues long. The CDR3 loop reads CVYNDPGRGQETQYF. For the CDR3, the DNA is TGTGTTTATAATGACCCCGGAAGGGGCCAAGAGACCCAGTACTTC.

The chain combines TRBV7-8 with TRBJ1-3; D is uncertain. Germline V gene lookup returns CDR1 SGHVS and CDR2 FQNEAQ. V was pared by 1 base and J by 0 bases, with 13 bases between. This CDR3 has 17 amino acids. CDR3 DNA: TGTGCCAGCAGCTTAGGCTTCAGACGAAGCTCTGGAAACACCATATATTTT. The encoded protein is CASSLGFRRSSGNTIYF.

CDR3 residues: CASSFGGRVQYEQYF. The CDR3 DNA follows: TGTGCCAGCAGCTTTGGGGGGCGAGTCCAATACGAGCAGTACTTC. The chain uses TRBV11-2 and TRBJ2-7; D might be TRBD1 or TRBD2, each matching 6 bases. V lost 3 bases to trimming and J lost 4 bases, with 16 bases between them. This CDR3 contains 15 residues. Per germline, CDR1 SGHAT and CDR2 FQNNGV.

The V gene is TRBV5-6, the J gene TRBJ2-1, with D tentatively TRBD2 (5 bases). The CDR3 loop spans 16 amino acids. V dropped 0 bases and J dropped 0 bases, with 10 bases sitting between them. Germline CDR1 is SGHDT and CDR2 is YYEEEE. CDR3 in amino acids: CASSLAVASSYNEQFF. CDR3 nucleotide sequence: TGTGCCAGCAGCTTGGCGGTAGCGAGCTCCTACAATGAGCAGTTCTTC.